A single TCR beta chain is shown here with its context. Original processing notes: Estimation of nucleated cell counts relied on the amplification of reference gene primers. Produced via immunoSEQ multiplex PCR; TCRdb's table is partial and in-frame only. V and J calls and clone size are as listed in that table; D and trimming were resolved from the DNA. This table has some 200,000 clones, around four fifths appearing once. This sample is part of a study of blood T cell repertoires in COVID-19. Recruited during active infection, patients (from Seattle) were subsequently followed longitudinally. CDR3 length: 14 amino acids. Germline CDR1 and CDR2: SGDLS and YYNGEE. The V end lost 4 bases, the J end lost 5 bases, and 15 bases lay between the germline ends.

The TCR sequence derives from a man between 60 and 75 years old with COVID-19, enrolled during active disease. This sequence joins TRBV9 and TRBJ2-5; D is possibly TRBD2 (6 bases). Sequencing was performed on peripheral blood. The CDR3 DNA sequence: TGTGCCAGCAGCCCGATGGGGGGAGTCGAGACCCAGTACTTC. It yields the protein CASSPMGGVETQYF.